This T cell receptor (beta chain) derives from a study of response to subunit inactivated influenza vaccine. Study-wide results and caveats: Each seasonal flu vaccination may recruit only limited new T cells, authors suggested.

The CDR3 has 14 residues. V trimming: 4 bases; J trimming: 7 bases; junction bases outside the gene matches: 5. CDR1 is KGHDR, CDR2 SFDVKD, per germline. Each CDR3 protein gets one entry after TCRdb re-called the RT-PCR reads with MiXCR. The table lists 450,000 to 600,000 distinct CDR3 sequences, 6% to 9% of them singletons. About this clonotype itself: What it recognizes is unknown.

The gene calls are TRBV24-1 and TRBJ2-3; 9 nucleotides line up with TRBD1. The source material was PBMCs from blood, sampled around 25 months after vaccination. This clonotype was obtained from a man aged 45 to 70 who received an inactivated influenza vaccine. The CDR3 DNA is TGTGCCACCAGTGAATCTGGACAGGGGTATACGCAGTATTTT. Its protein is CATSESGQGYTQYF.